This is a list of T cell receptor beta chains from one sample in a study of identical twins. Via MiXCR, TCRdb re-called the 5' RACE reads, giving one row per CDR3 protein. The data hold about 480,000 distinct CDR3 sequences, with 11% to 15% observed a single time. The same data also went into a second study, on yellow fever vaccine responses in identical twins.

The sequenced material came from CD4+ T cells sorted from blood. All receptors derive from a woman under 30 in good health. Each CDR3 is given with its conserved first and last residue. The order of the fields is J gene, clone size, V gene, D gene, CDR3 protein, CDR3 DNA. A D gene is named only where the DNA matches it firmly. The size of a clone is reported for some rows only, either as once, few or many, or as a class for expanded clones.

>TRBJ2-3|few|TRBV5-1|TRBD2
CASSFRPTSGGYPPDTQYF
TGCGCCAGCAGCTTTAGGCCGACTAGCGGGGGCTACCCCCCAGATACGCAGTATTTT
>TRBJ2-7|.|TRBV5-1|TRBD2
CASSLGPAGVYEQYF
TGCGCCAGCAGCTTGGGCCCAGCGGGAGTTTACGAGCAGTACTTC
>TRBJ2-7|.|TRBV18|.
CASSPQGSEQYF
TGTGCCAGCTCACCACAGGGGAGCGAGCAGTACTTC
>TRBJ1-2|few|TRBV7-2|.
CASTLRRGYTF
TGTGCCAGCACCTTACGTAGGGGCTACACCTTC
>TRBJ2-2|many|TRBV5-1|TRBD1
CASSLTLRQGANTGELFF
TGCGCCAGCAGCTTAACTCTCAGACAGGGAGCGAACACCGGGGAGCTGTTTTTT
>TRBJ2-1|few|TRBV28|TRBD1
CASSYLGTGSYNEQFF
TGTGCCAGCAGTTACCTAGGGACAGGCTCCTACAATGAGCAGTTCTTC
>TRBJ1-5|.|TRBV24-1|TRBD1
CATSESPGQGDQPQHF
TGTGCCACCAGTGAGTCCCCGGGACAGGGGGATCAGCCCCAGCATTTT
>TRBJ2-5|.|TRBV28|.
CASSFESGDLKTQYF
TGTGCCAGCAGTTTTGAGTCGGGGGACTTGAAGACCCAGTACTTC
>TRBJ2-3|.|TRBV6-6|.
CASRGDRDTQYF
TGTGCCAGCAGGGGGGATCGAGATACGCAGTATTTT
>TRBJ2-1|.|TRBV6-1|TRBD2
CASSAPLAGVTYNEQFF
TGTGCCAGCAGTGCCCCCCTAGCGGGGGTAACCTACAATGAGCAGTTCTTC
>TRBJ2-5|.|TRBV19|.
CASSQRAHQETQYF
TGTGCCAGTAGTCAGCGGGCCCACCAAGAGACCCAGTACTTC
>TRBJ2-6|.|TRBV6-5|.
CASSSRLVSGANVLTF
TGTGCCAGCAGCTCTCGCCTCGTCTCTGGGGCCAACGTCCTGACTTTC
>TRBJ2-7|.|TRBV19|.
CATKGDYEQYF
TGTGCCACCAAAGGGGACTACGAGCAGTACTTC